These 26 T cell receptor beta chains were all obtained from the same sample, sequenced in a study of OX40 agonist ivuxolimab in advanced cancers. Assay used: immunoSEQ multiplex PCR; TCRdb lists only in-frame clones, some missing. The sample contains 35,000 to 50,000 clones, roughly 88% of which appear only once. The specimen was CD4+ or CD8+ T cells sorted from blood, collected in a trial of the OX40 agonist ivuxolimab. The receptors were gathered from an adult with an advanced solid tumor such as melanoma, head and neck, liver or kidney cancer.

The chain carries TRBV28 and TRBJ2-2, with a tentative D call TRBD1 (6 bases). Germline CDR1 reads MDHEN; CDR2 reads SYDVKM. The V end was cut by 7 bases, the J end by 0 bases, with 9 bases between. The length of the CDR3 is 14 residues. This CDR3 reads CASTDSSNTGELFF. The CDR3 DNA follows: TGTGCCAGCACGGACAGCTCGAACACCGGGGAGCTGTTTTTT.

This chain uses TRBV7-9 with TRBJ2-5; D perhaps matches TRBD1 (6 bases). Per the germline V gene, CDR1 is SEHNR and CDR2 is FQNEAQ (reference sequence). The CDR3 consists of 14 residues. The V gene lost 5 bases and the J gene lost 6 bases, with 16 bases spanning the gap. CDR3: CASSQVGGAKTQYF. The CDR3, as DNA: TGTGCCAGCAGCCAAGTTGGGGGCGCGAAGACCCAGTACTTC.

This sequence joins TRBV11-2 and TRBJ1-1; D unresolved. V gave up 1 base and J gave up 1 base, with 10 bases separating them. Per the germline V gene, CDR1 is SGHAT and CDR2 is FQNNGV. The CDR3 totals 15 residues. CDR3 coding DNA: TGTGCCAGCAGCTTAGGAGTCGGCGGGAACACTGAAGCTTTCTTT. Protein sequence: CASSLGVGGNTEAFF.

J is TRBJ1-1 and V is TRBV19, with a tentative D call TRBD1 (5 bases). Germline CDR1 reads LNHDA; CDR2 reads SQIVND (reference sequence). The CDR3 consists of 15 residues. Trimming left V 5 bases short and J 5 bases short, with 18 bases between. CDR3 nucleotides: TGTGCCAGTAGTCTAACATCCGGGGCCCGTACTGAAGCTTTCTTT. Its protein product is CASSLTSGARTEAFF.

The J gene is TRBJ1-2, the V gene TRBV4-2; D gene unclear. The CDR3 loop spans 15 amino acids. V dropped 0 bases and J dropped 1 base, with 9 bases sitting between them. CDR1 is LGHNA, CDR2 YNFKEQ, per germline. CDR3 amino acids: CASSQEGSLNYGYTF. The CDR3 DNA is TGTGCCAGCAGCCAAGAAGGCAGCCTTAACTATGGCTACACCTTC.

The J gene is TRBJ1-1, the V gene TRBV6-6; TRBD1 is a possible D gene (6 bases). Trimming stripped 5 bases from V and 5 bases from J, with 12 bases between. The CDR3 covers 13 residues. Germline V gives CDR1 MNHNY, CDR2 SVGAGI (reference sequence). For the CDR3, the DNA is TGTGCCAGCAGTCCAGGGGCGAAAACTGAAGCTTTCTTT. It is translated as CASSPGAKTEAFF.

The DNA for the CDR3 is TGTGCCAGCAGCTTAGAAACTGACCCGGACACTGAAGCTTTCTTT. As protein: CASSLETDPDTEAFF. This sequence joins TRBV7-9 and TRBJ1-1; D gene ambiguous. Germline V gene lookup returns CDR1 SEHNR and CDR2 FQNEAQ (reference sequence). This CDR3 is 15 amino acids long. Trimming stripped 1 base from V and 3 bases from J, with 12 bases between. Complete variable domain (other parts from reference TRBV7-9 and TRBJ1-1): DTGVSQNPRHKITKRGQNVTFRCDPISEHNRLYWYRQTLGQGPEFLTYFQNEAQLEKSRLLSDRFSAERPKGSFSTLEIQRTEQGDSAMYLCASSLETDPDTEAFFGQGTRLTVV.

J is TRBJ2-1 and V is TRBV7-2; D is perhaps TRBD1 or TRBD2 (6 bases each). Trimming took 1 base from V and 9 from J, leaving 19 bases between them. The CDR3 has 16 amino acids. Germline assignment: CDR1 SGHTA and CDR2 FQGNSA. The CDR3 is CASSLEGRGAPSEQFF. CDR3 in DNA: TGTGCCAGCAGCTTAGAAGGTAGGGGGGCCCCGAGTGAGCAGTTCTTC.

V and J are TRBV9 and TRBJ1-2, with D perhaps matching TRBD1 (5 bases). The V gene's germline CDR1 is SGDLS and CDR2 YYNGEE. The CDR3 loop spans 17 amino acids. Deletions cut 4 bases from V and 4 bases from J, with 23 bases between. CDR3 sequence (DNA): TGTGCCAGCAGCTCCCCTAATCAGGGATTTTTCCTCTATGGCTACACCTTC. Translating it yields CASSSPNQGFFLYGYTF.

The chain recombines TRBV6-6 with TRBJ1-2, with a weak D call TRBD1 (5 bases). The V gene's germline CDR1 is MNHNY and CDR2 SVGAGI (reference sequence). CDR3 size: 14 residues. V dropped 5 bases and J dropped 4 bases, with 14 bases sitting between them. CDR3 region: CASSDQGGAYGYTF. CDR3 nucleotide sequence: TGTGCCAGCAGTGACCAGGGTGGCGCCTATGGCTACACCTTC.

V and J are TRBV9 and TRBJ2-5, with TRBD1 matching over 9 bases. J was trimmed by 3 bases and V by 0 bases; bases with no gene match: 6. The CDR3 is 16 residues long. In germline, CDR1 is SGDLS, CDR2 YYNGEE. CDR3 loop: CASSVGWDRVEETQYF. The CDR3, as DNA: TGTGCCAGCAGCGTAGGATGGGACAGGGTGGAAGAGACCCAGTACTTC. Variable domain in full (rest from reference TRBV9 and TRBJ2-5): DSGVTQTPKHLITATGQRVTLRCSPRSGDLSVYWYQQSLDQGLQFLIQYYNGEERAKGNILERFSAQQFPDLHSELNLSSLELGDSALYFCASSVGWDRVEETQYFGPGTRLLVL.

The rearrangement joins TRBV25-1 to TRBJ2-7; D not certain. Germline V lookup: CDR1 MGHDK, CDR2 SYGVNS. The V end was cut by 2 bases, the J end by 9 bases, with 14 bases between. The CDR3 consists of 13 residues. The CDR3 coding sequence is TGTGCCAGCAGTGAACACCCAAGTAAGAGGCAGTACTTC. This encodes CASSEHPSKRQYF.

CDR3 in amino acids: CASSSGVETQYF. CDR3 nucleotides: TGTGCCAGCAGTTCGGGAGTTGAGACCCAGTACTTC. This chain joins TRBV7-2 and TRBJ2-5, with a tentative D call TRBD2 (6 bases). The V gene's germline CDR1 is SGHTA and CDR2 FQGNSA. This CDR3 has 12 residues. V was pared by 6 bases and J by 5 bases, with 10 bases between.

The V and J genes are TRBV9 and TRBJ1-3, with D unclear. The germline V gene has CDR1 SGDLS and CDR2 YYNGEE. The CDR3 length is 15 residues. V dropped 5 bases and J dropped 0 bases, with 12 bases sitting between them. The CDR3 here is CASSGLGNSGNTIYF. DNA for the CDR3: TGTGCCAGCAGTGGCCTGGGGAACTCTGGAAACACCATATATTTT.

The V call is TRBV9, the J call TRBJ2-1, with D possibly being TRBD2 (6 bases). V was pared by 3 bases and J by 3 bases, with 13 bases between. CDR3 length equals 15 residues. Looked up from germline, CDR1 is SGDLS and CDR2 is YYNGEE. The CDR3: CASSAPGTLYNEQFF. CDR3 in DNA: TGTGCCAGCAGCGCCCCCGGGACTCTCTACAATGAGCAGTTCTTC.

This rearrangement joins TRBV7-3 to TRBJ2-3, with D possibly being TRBD2 (6 bases). V lost 0 bases, J lost 3 bases, and 10 bases lay in between. The CDR3 has 15 residues. CDR1 and CDR2 (germline): SGHTA, FQGTGA. CDR3 in DNA: TGTGCCAGCAGCTTAACCGGCGGGGCGACAGATACGCAGTATTTT. Amino acid sequence: CASSLTGGATDTQYF.

The chain couples TRBV14 to TRBJ2-1, with TRBD1 identical over 8 bases. CDR1 SGHDN and CDR2 FVKESK come from the germline V gene. Trimming removed 4 bases from V and 6 bases from J; junction bases left unmatched: 2. This CDR3 spans 13 amino acids. This chain's CDR3 is CASSPTGANEQFF. CDR3 bases: TGTGCCAGCAGCCCGACAGGGGCCAATGAGCAGTTCTTC. Full variable domain (rest looked up from reference TRBV14 and TRBJ2-1): EAGVTQFPSHSVIEKGQTVTLRCDPISGHDNLYWYRRVMGKEIKFLLHFVKESKQDESGMPNNRFLAERTGGTYSTLKVQPAELEDSGVYFCASSPTGANEQFFGPGTRLTVL.

The V gene is TRBV19, the J gene TRBJ1-2; 10 bases match TRBD1. Germline V gene lookup returns CDR1 LNHDA and CDR2 SQIVND (reference sequence). J was trimmed by 8 bases and V by 5 bases; bases with no gene match: 11. The CDR3 is 15 amino acids. CDR3 protein: CASSAPGQGLRGYTF. DNA for the CDR3: TGTGCCAGTAGTGCTCCGGGACAGGGGCTCAGAGGCTACACCTTC. The whole variable domain, remainder taken from reference TRBV19 and TRBJ1-2, is DGGITQSPKYLFRKEGQNVTLSCEQNLNHDAMYWYRQDPGQGLRLIYYSQIVNDFQKGDIAEGYSVSREKKESFPLTVTSAQKNPTAFYLCASSAPGQGLRGYTFGSGTRLTVV.

The chain joins TRBV6-5 to TRBJ1-6, with 8 bases lining up with TRBD1. The V gene end was trimmed by 4 bases and the J gene end by 10 bases; junction bases not matched to a gene: 6. The CDR3 has 14 residues. Germline CDR1 is MNHEY and CDR2 is SVGAGI. CDR3: CASSFRTGHSPLHF. The DNA for the CDR3 is TGTGCCAGCAGTTTCCGGACAGGGCACTCACCCCTCCACTTT.

This chain links TRBV5-6 with TRBJ1-1; D possibly corresponds to TRBD1 (6 bases). Germline CDR1 and CDR2: SGHDT and YYEEEE. The CDR3 covers 13 residues. The ends were cut back, 0 bases at V and 5 bases at J, with 8 bases in the middle. This chain's CDR3 is CASSLGGLTEAFF. The CDR3 coding sequence is TGTGCCAGCAGCTTGGGGGGGCTTACTGAAGCTTTCTTT.

The gene calls are TRBV4-2 and TRBJ2-7; D is uncertain. V was cut by 3 bases and J by 5 bases, with 8 bases left in between. Germline loops: CDR1 LGHNA, CDR2 YNFKEQ. CDR3 size: 12 residues. The CDR3 loop is CASSQTDHEQYF. CDR3 sequence (DNA): TGTGCCAGCAGCCAGACGGACCACGAGCAGTACTTC.

The chain couples TRBV4-3 to TRBJ2-6; no reliable D call. Germline-derived CDR1 and CDR2 are LGHNA and YSLEER. Between the trimmed V and J ends, which lost 3 bases and 5 bases, there was a span of 11 bases. The CDR3 is 15 amino acids. The CDR3 loop reads CASSHDSDRANVLTF. As DNA, the CDR3 is TGCGCCAGCAGCCACGATTCAGACCGGGCCAACGTCCTGACTTTC.

The chain uses TRBV6-5 and TRBJ1-2, with 10 bases that match TRBD1. CDR3 size: 15 residues. Trimming at V came to 5 bases and at J to 7 bases, leaving 10 bases not matched to a gene. CDR1 MNHEY and CDR2 SVGAGI come from the germline V gene. CDR3 bases: TGTGCCAGCAGTATAAGGGGACAGGGGTTGGGTGGCTACACCTTC. It encodes CASSIRGQGLGGYTF.

This chain connects TRBV5-4 to TRBJ1-3; no definite D call. Germline lookup yields CDR1 SGHNT and CDR2 YYREEE (reference sequence). Trimming removed 4 bases at V and 3 bases at J, with 8 bases between. The CDR3 totals 13 residues. The CDR3 here is CASSSAVGNTIYF. For the CDR3, the DNA is TGTGCCAGCAGCAGTGCGGTTGGAAACACCATATATTTT.

The chain has TRBV7-9 and TRBJ2-2; 9 nucleotides match TRBD2. Germline-derived CDR1 and CDR2 are SEHNR and FQNEAQ (reference sequence). The CDR3 length is 16 residues. After removal of 4 bases from V and 1 base from J, the junction contained 4 bases not matched to a gene. The CDR3 DNA reads as TGTGCCAGCAGCTACCGACTAGCGGTGAACACCGGGGAGCTGTTTTTT. It codes for CASSYRLAVNTGELFF.

The chain carries TRBV19 and TRBJ1-5, with D possibly TRBD1 on 6 matching bases. CDR1 is LNHDA, CDR2 SQIVND, per germline (reference sequence). Trimming removed 6 bases at V and 5 bases at J, with 26 bases between. The CDR3 spans 18 residues. The CDR3 loop reads CASRLLGSGQGLDQPQHF. In DNA form, the CDR3 reads TGTGCCAGTAGGCTCCTAGGGTCCGGGCAGGGGCTCGATCAGCCCCAGCATTTT.